The source of this TCR beta chain is a study of control samples from healthy donors and cancer patients. Method: immunoSEQ multiplex PCR; TCRdb's copy keeps in-frame clones and lacks some. The sample comprises about 160,000 clones, approximately 90% of which are singletons, and 0.65% to 0.85% rests with the top ten. The receptor was isolated from a woman aged 25 to 39 in good health. Sequenced input: blood.

The CDR3 sequence: CASSFEGNQPQHF. The CDR3 coding sequence is TGTGCCAGCAGTTTTGAAGGGAATCAGCCCCAGCATTTT. V is TRBV28 and J is TRBJ1-5, with no clear D. Germline CDR1 and CDR2: MDHEN and SYDVKM. Trimming left V 3 bases short and J 4 bases short, with 7 bases between. The CDR3 length is 13 residues.